A selection of T cell receptor beta chains follows, all from one sample in a study of human T cells and chemical hapten exposure. A single record per CDR3 protein comes from TCRdb applying MiXCR to the RACE reads. This sample has under 300,000 distinct CDR3 sequences; roughly 7.4% occur once, and the top ten carry about 1.1%. The sequenced sample was whole blood, obtained in connection with sensitization to the hapten diphenylcyclopropenone (DPC). All receptors derive from a young man with alopecia areata. Some clones in this sample may be carry-over from other donors' samples. CDR3s include the opening cysteine and the closing phenylalanine or tryptophan. D genes are given only for firm matches. Size values are once, few and many counts, or a class for expanded clones, and some rows have none.

CDR3: CSVGDEGFGPGARYGYTF
DNA: TGCAGCGTTGGAGATGAGGGATTTGGACCGGGAGCCCGCTATGGCTACACCTTC
D: .
size: .
J: TRBJ1-2
V: TRBV29-1

CDR3: CASSQTGTGHNYGYTF
DNA: TGTGCCAGCAGCCAGACCGGGACAGGGCATAACTATGGCTACACCTTC
D: TRBD1
size: .
J: TRBJ1-2
V: TRBV5-8

CDR3: CASSQIEETQYF
DNA: TGTGCCAGCAGCCAAATAGAAGAGACCCAGTACTTC
D: .
size: few
J: TRBJ2-5
V: TRBV3-1

CDR3: CASSPDRGNSPLHF
DNA: TGTGCCAGCAGCCCAGACAGGGGGAATTCACCCCTCCACTTT
D: TRBD1
size: many
J: TRBJ1-6
V: TRBV9

CDR3: CSAREGRIRGGYTF
DNA: TGCAGTGCTAGAGAAGGGCGGATCAGGGGCGGCTACACCTTC
D: .
size: many
J: TRBJ1-2
V: TRBV20-1

CDR3: CACRQGDSTDTQYF
DNA: TGTGCCTGCCGACAGGGGGACTCTACAGATACGCAGTATTTT
D: TRBD1
size: few
J: TRBJ2-3
V: TRBV7-2

CDR3: CASNAGTGGFETQYF
DNA: TGTGCCAGCAACGCCGGGACAGGGGGCTTCGAGACCCAGTACTTC
D: TRBD1
size: few
J: TRBJ2-5
V: TRBV25-1

CDR3: CAIRADSPGATDTQYF
DNA: TGTGCCATCAGGGCAGACAGCCCCGGTGCCACAGATACGCAGTATTTT
D: .
size: few
J: TRBJ2-3
V: TRBV10-3

CDR3: CASSPSGTGGNTEAFF
DNA: TGTGCCAGCTCACCTTCCGGGACAGGGGGGAACACTGAAGCTTTCTTT
D: TRBD1
size: .
J: TRBJ1-1
V: TRBV18

CDR3: CASSQIDYGYTF
DNA: TGTGCCAGCAGCCAAATTGACTATGGCTACACCTTC
D: .
size: few
J: TRBJ1-2
V: TRBV14

CDR3: CASSSSDSPLHF
DNA: TGTGCCAGCAGTTCCTCCGATTCACCCCTCCACTTT
D: .
size: many
J: TRBJ1-6
V: TRBV12-3/TRBV12-4

CDR3: CASSPWTSGESTDTQYF
DNA: TGCGCCAGCAGCCCGTGGACTAGCGGGGAGAGCACAGATACGCAGTATTTT
D: TRBD2
size: .
J: TRBJ2-3
V: TRBV5-1

CDR3: CASTVGQGNTIYF
DNA: TGTGCCAGCACGGTCGGCCAGGGCAACACCATATATTTT
D: .
size: .
J: TRBJ1-3
V: TRBV12-3/TRBV12-4

CDR3: CASSSPSSGNTIYF
DNA: TGTGCCAGCAGTTCCCCGAGCTCTGGAAACACCATATATTTT
D: .
size: few
J: TRBJ1-3
V: TRBV27

CDR3: CASSEAGASDTQYF
DNA: TGTGCCAGCAGCGAAGCCGGGGCCTCGGATACGCAGTATTTT
D: .
size: .
J: TRBJ2-3
V: TRBV7-2

CDR3: CASSLLSAGELFF
DNA: TGTGCCAGCAGTTTGTTGAGCGCCGGGGAGCTGTTTTTT
D: .
size: many
J: TRBJ2-2
V: TRBV28